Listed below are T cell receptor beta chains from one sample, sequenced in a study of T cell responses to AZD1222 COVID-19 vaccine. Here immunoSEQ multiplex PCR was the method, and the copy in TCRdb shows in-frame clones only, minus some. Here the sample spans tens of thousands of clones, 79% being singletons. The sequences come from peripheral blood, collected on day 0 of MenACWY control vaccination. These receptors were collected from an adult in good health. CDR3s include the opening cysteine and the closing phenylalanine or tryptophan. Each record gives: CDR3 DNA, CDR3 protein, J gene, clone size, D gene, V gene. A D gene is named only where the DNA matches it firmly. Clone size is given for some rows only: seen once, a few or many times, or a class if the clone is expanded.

CDR3 DNA: TGTGCCAGCAGCCAAAATGAGGTTCTCAATTCACCCCTCCACTTT
CDR3 protein: CASSQNEVLNSPLHF
J gene: TRBJ1-6
clone size: NA
D gene: NA
V gene: TRBV3-1/TRBV3-2

CDR3 DNA: TGCGCCAGCAACCCAAGATGGGACAGGGACCCTGGGGCCAACGTCCTGACTTTC
CDR3 protein: CASNPRWDRDPGANVLTF
J gene: TRBJ2-6
clone size: once
D gene: TRBD1
V gene: TRBV4-1

CDR3 DNA: TGTGCCAGCAGCGTAGCAGGGGCCGACAATCAGCCCCAGCATTTT
CDR3 protein: CASSVAGADNQPQHF
J gene: TRBJ1-5
clone size: NA
D gene: NA
V gene: TRBV9

CDR3 DNA: TGTGCCAGCAGCTCCCTTGGGAGCCGCGGCCATGAAGCTTTCTTT
CDR3 protein: CASSSLGSRGHEAFF
J gene: TRBJ1-1
clone size: NA
D gene: NA
V gene: TRBV6-5

CDR3 DNA: TGTGCCAGCCTTGGGCTTGGCAGTCTGTATAATTCACCCCTCCACTTT
CDR3 protein: CASLGLGSLYNSPLHF
J gene: TRBJ1-6
clone size: NA
D gene: NA
V gene: TRBV28

CDR3 DNA: TGCGCCAGCAGCTTGGGGGGGGCGGTAACGAACACCGGGGAGCTGTTTTTT
CDR3 protein: CASSLGGAVTNTGELFF
J gene: TRBJ2-2
clone size: NA
D gene: NA
V gene: TRBV5-1

CDR3 DNA: TGTGCGGAGACAGGGGCGGGCAATCAGCCCCAGCATTTT
CDR3 protein: CAETGAGNQPQHF
J gene: TRBJ1-5
clone size: NA
D gene: TRBD1
V gene: TRBV28

CDR3 DNA: TGTGCCAGCAGGCAGACAGGGGGTAACTATGGCTACACCTTC
CDR3 protein: CASRQTGGNYGYTF
J gene: TRBJ1-2
clone size: once
D gene: TRBD1
V gene: TRBV6-5

CDR3 DNA: TGTGCCAGCAGTCCCGGCGCCCCTTTGGAAAAACTGTTTTTT
CDR3 protein: CASSPGAPLEKLFF
J gene: TRBJ1-4
clone size: NA
D gene: NA
V gene: TRBV28

CDR3 DNA: TGCAGTGCTCCTTACAATGAGCAGTTCTTC
CDR3 protein: CSAPYNEQFF
J gene: TRBJ2-1
clone size: NA
D gene: NA
V gene: TRBV20-1

CDR3 DNA: TGCGCCAGCAGCATTTCAGGGGGCAGCTCTGGGGCCAACGTCCTGGCTTTC
CDR3 protein: CASSISGGSSGANVLAF
J gene: TRBJ2-6
clone size: NA
D gene: TRBD1
V gene: TRBV5-1

CDR3 DNA: TGTGCCAGCAGCTTAGCGCAGCAGGGGCCCTACGAGCAGTACTTC
CDR3 protein: CASSLAQQGPYEQYF
J gene: TRBJ2-7
clone size: NA
D gene: NA
V gene: TRBV7-2

CDR3 DNA: TGCGCCAGCACCCTGTTTGAGACCCAGTACTTC
CDR3 protein: CASTLFETQYF
J gene: TRBJ2-5
clone size: few
D gene: NA
V gene: TRBV5-1

CDR3 DNA: TGTGCCAGCAGGGGGCTTCTGGGAGCTTTCTTT
CDR3 protein: CASRGLLGAFF
J gene: TRBJ1-1
clone size: NA
D gene: NA
V gene: TRBV6-5

CDR3 DNA: TGTGCCAGCGGAGCATTCAACCGGGACAGGGGGTCGGAGACCCAGTACTTC
CDR3 protein: CASGAFNRDRGSETQYF
J gene: TRBJ2-5
clone size: NA
D gene: TRBD1
V gene: TRBV28

CDR3 DNA: TGTGCCACCAGTGACCCCCGAGCCGGGACAGGGGAGACCCAGTACTTC
CDR3 protein: CATSDPRAGTGETQYF
J gene: TRBJ2-5
clone size: NA
D gene: TRBD1
V gene: TRBV24-1

CDR3 DNA: TGTGCCAGCTCACCCCCGGGAATGGCAGGGAACACCGGGGAGCTGTTTTTT
CDR3 protein: CASSPPGMAGNTGELFF
J gene: TRBJ2-2
clone size: NA
D gene: NA
V gene: TRBV18

CDR3 DNA: TGTGCCTGGAGTACCAGGGCCACTGAAGCTTTCTTT
CDR3 protein: CAWSTRATEAFF
J gene: TRBJ1-1
clone size: NA
D gene: NA
V gene: TRBV30

CDR3 DNA: TGCGCCAGCAGCTTGGAGGTCAGGGCAGATACGCAGTATTTT
CDR3 protein: CASSLEVRADTQYF
J gene: TRBJ2-3
clone size: NA
D gene: NA
V gene: TRBV5-1

CDR3 DNA: TGTGCCAGCAGCCTTACTAGCCAACATACGCAGTATTTT
CDR3 protein: CASSLTSQHTQYF
J gene: TRBJ2-3
clone size: NA
D gene: NA
V gene: TRBV7-9

CDR3 DNA: TGTGCCAGCAGTCACCGACAGGACTTTCAGCCCCAGCATTTT
CDR3 protein: CASSHRQDFQPQHF
J gene: TRBJ1-5
clone size: once
D gene: NA
V gene: TRBV2

CDR3 DNA: TGTGCCAGCAGCCCCCGAGGGGGTGAGGACAGCTACTACGAGCAGTACTTC
CDR3 protein: CASSPRGGEDSYYEQYF
J gene: TRBJ2-7
clone size: NA
D gene: NA
V gene: TRBV9

CDR3 DNA: TGTGCCAGCAGCTTGGGGTCCATAGACCAAGAGACCCAGTACTTC
CDR3 protein: CASSLGSIDQETQYF
J gene: TRBJ2-5
clone size: few
D gene: NA
V gene: TRBV7-6

CDR3 DNA: TGTGCCAGTAGTTCTCATCGGGAGGGCCTAAGCTCCTACGAGCAGTACTTC
CDR3 protein: CASSSHREGLSSYEQYF
J gene: TRBJ2-7
clone size: NA
D gene: TRBD2
V gene: TRBV19

CDR3 DNA: TGTGCCAGCAGTGTGAAGGGGGAGTATGGCTACACCTTC
CDR3 protein: CASSVKGEYGYTF
J gene: TRBJ1-2
clone size: NA
D gene: NA
V gene: TRBV2

CDR3 DNA: TGTGCCAGCAGTTTAGCGGTTGGGCGGAACACTGAAGCTTTCTTT
CDR3 protein: CASSLAVGRNTEAFF
J gene: TRBJ1-1
clone size: few
D gene: NA
V gene: TRBV28